The 15 T cell receptor beta chains reported below all come from one sample, sequenced in a study of cytomegalovirus exposure and HLA in healthy donors. Primers included in the PCR were 60 Vbeta and 13 Jbeta primers. Profiled with immunoSEQ multiplex PCR; TCRdb holds only in-frame clones, not every one. Of over 150,000 clones in the sample, less than 85% were seen once. Sequences were obtained from PBMCs. The receptors come from a boy aged 2 to 10 in good health and CMV-seronegative.

The rearrangement uses TRBV6-6 and TRBJ2-5; 7 positions agree with TRBD2. The better agreement between TRBJ2-7 and the DNA end casts doubt on the J call. The CDR3 runs to 14 residues. In germline, CDR1 is MNHNY, CDR2 SVGAGI (reference sequence). The CDR3 DNA reads TGTGCCAGCAGTCGACTAGCTTATAGCTACGAGCAGTACTTC. It yields the protein CASSRLAYSYEQYF.

The chain joins TRBV29-1 to TRBJ2-5; D perhaps matches TRBD1 (6 bases). V dropped 7 bases and J dropped 2 bases, with 17 bases sitting between them. Per germline, CDR1 SQVTM and CDR2 ANQGSEA. The CDR3 extends over 14 amino acids. The CDR3, as DNA: TGCAGCGCGGGCCTCAGGGGACGACAAGAGACCCAGTACTTC. Translating gives CSAGLRGRQETQYF. Full variable domain (outside the CDR3, taken from reference TRBV29-1 and TRBJ2-5): SAVISQKPSRDICQRGTSLTIQCQVDSQVTMMFWYRQQPGQSLTLIATANQGSEATYESGFVIDKFPISRPNLTFSTLTVSNMSPEDSSIYLCSAGLRGRQETQYFGPGTRLLVL.

This clone appeared once. The chain joins TRBV6-5 to TRBJ1-4, with 7 bases lining up with TRBD1. Germline values: CDR1 MNHEY, CDR2 SVGAGI. This CDR3 has 14 amino acids. Trimming cost V 6 bases and J 11 bases; bases outside gene matches: 12. CDR3: CASRPGTASDKLFF. As DNA, the CDR3 is TGTGCCAGCAGACCCGGGACAGCATCTGACAAACTGTTTTTT.

This chain joins TRBV11-2 and TRBJ2-2; no clear D gene. V was trimmed by 5 bases and J by 0 bases, leaving 10 bases between them. Germline CDR1 reads SGHAT; CDR2 reads FQNNGV. The CDR3 loop spans 15 amino acids. The CDR3 here is CASSPVPSNTGELFF. CDR3 in DNA: TGTGCCAGCAGCCCCGTCCCTTCGAACACCGGGGAGCTGTTTTTT.

The chain uses TRBV13 and TRBJ1-4; 7 positions agree with TRBD1. The CDR3 has 17 amino acids. Trimming at V came to 0 bases and at J to 6 bases, leaving 10 bases not matched to a gene. Germline lookup yields CDR1 PRHDT and CDR2 FYEKMQ (reference sequence). The CDR3 bases are TGTGCCAGCAGCTTAGGACCTCTGACAGGGACCGATGAAAAACTGTTTTTT. This translates into CASSLGPLTGTDEKLFF.

This chain joins TRBV4-1 and TRBJ2-7; maybe TRBD2 (6 bases). V was pared by 0 bases and J by 0 bases, with 9 bases between. Germline V CDR1 and CDR2: MGHRA, YSYEKL. The CDR3 runs to 15 residues. The CDR3 protein is CASSQEAGSSYEQYF. The DNA for the CDR3 is TGCGCCAGCAGCCAAGAGGCGGGAAGCTCCTACGAGCAGTACTTC.

In the case of this clone: A junction end diverges from the germline sequence, so it may reflect a read error. V is TRBV7-7 and J is TRBJ2-5; 10 bases are shared with TRBD1. CDR1 is SSHAT, CDR2 FNYEAQ, per germline (reference sequence). The CDR3 is made up of 15 amino acids. The CDR3 protein is CASSLPGQGSETQYF. CDR3 in DNA: TGTGCTAGCAGCTTACCGGGACAGGGGTCAGAGACCCAGTACTTC. Full variable domain (outside the CDR3, taken from reference TRBV7-7 and TRBJ2-5): GAGVSQSPRYKVTKRGQDVTLRCDPISSHATLYWYQQALGQGPEFLTYFNYEAQPDKSGLPSDRFSAERPEGSISTLTIQRTEQRDSAMYRCASSLPGQGSETQYFGPGTRLLVL.

This clone was counted only a few times. This chain joins TRBV4-1 and TRBJ2-7; TRBD2 might be the D (6 bases). Germline loops: CDR1 MGHRA, CDR2 YSYEKL. This CDR3 has 15 residues. Trimming shortened V by 4 bases and J by 0 bases, and 13 bases separated the two germline ends. The CDR3 nucleotides are TGCGCCAGCAGCCCCGGGACTCCCGTCTCCTACGAGCAGTACTTC. Residues: CASSPGTPVSYEQYF.

The gene calls are TRBV27 and TRBJ2-1; a weak D match, TRBD2 (6 bases). This CDR3 is 16 amino acids long. The germline V gene has CDR1 MNHEY and CDR2 SMNVEV (reference sequence). With 6 bases removed from V and 1 base from J, the gap between germline ends came to 16 bases. In DNA, the CDR3 is TGTGCCAGCAGCTTAGGTCCGGGGAGGTCCTACAATGAGCAGTTCTTC. As protein: CASSLGPGRSYNEQFF.

The V and J genes are TRBV7-9 and TRBJ1-3; D gene ambiguous. CDR3 length equals 11 residues. The germline CDR1 and CDR2 sequences are SEHNR and FQNEAQ (reference sequence). Trimming took 2 bases from V and 8 from J, leaving 4 bases between them. The CDR3 bases are TGTGCCAGCAGCTTACTCGACACCATATATTTT. Translation gives CASSLLDTIYF.

This clone was found a few times. This chain connects TRBV22-1 to TRBJ1-1; the table names TRBD1, a call not compared with the DNA. TRBV22-1 is marked as a pseudogene. CDR3 length: 18 amino acids. The CDR3 DNA reads TGTCCTGGGAGCTCGGCCGGAGGGACAGGGAATCGGGACACTGAAGCTTTCTTT. It yields the protein CPGSSAGGTGNRDTEAFF.

V is TRBV2 and J is TRBJ2-2; 9 bases are shared with TRBD1. From germline, CDR1 is SNHLY and CDR2 FYNNEI. The CDR3 length is 17 residues. The V segment lost 6 bases and the J segment 0 bases; nucleotides outside the gene matches: 8. The DNA for the CDR3 is TGTGCCAGCAGGGACAGGGGTTCGGGCGCGAACACCGGGGAGCTGTTTTTT. Encoded protein: CASRDRGSGANTGELFF.

The CDR3 protein is CASSLGQGSLDEQFF. CDR3 coding DNA: TGTGCCAGCAGTTTAGGCCAGGGCTCTCTCGATGAGCAGTTCTTC. The J gene is TRBJ2-1, the V gene TRBV28, with a weak D call TRBD1 (5 bases). CDR3 length: 15 amino acids. V was clipped by 2 bases and J by 8 bases, with 16 bases between them. The germline V gene has CDR1 MDHEN and CDR2 SYDVKM.

The V call is TRBV28, the J call TRBJ1-2, with D possibly being TRBD1 (5 bases). The CDR3 consists of 15 residues. Trimming stripped 3 bases from V and 6 bases from J, with 17 bases between. Looked up from germline, CDR1 is MDHEN and CDR2 is SYDVKM. The CDR3 here is CASSFYRREIDGYTF. The CDR3 DNA sequence: TGTGCCAGCAGTTTTTACAGGCGAGAAATCGATGGCTACACCTTC.

The genes are TRBV6-1 and TRBJ1-5; TRBD1 might be the D (5 bases). Germline V gene lookup returns CDR1 MNHNS and CDR2 SASEGT. The CDR3 extends over 13 amino acids. Deletions cut 4 bases from V and 3 bases from J, with 7 bases between. The CDR3 DNA reads TGTGCCAGCAGTGGCGGGGCCAATCAGCCCCAGCATTTT. Protein product: CASSGGANQPQHF.